Here is one T cell receptor beta chain with its context. What it binds is not known. This sample was included in a study of vaccination and CD4 T cells after COVID-19. Study conclusions and caveats: Nearly all convalescent vaccine-specific clones, 304 of 307, recognized only SARS-CoV-2 spike.

As to treatment: approximately 11-day PBMC culture with coronavirus spike peptide pools or control peptides (ViraFEST assay). This CDR3 comprises 16 residues. Germline V lookup: CDR1 SEHNR, CDR2 FQNEAQ (reference sequence). Trimming at V came to 2 bases and at J to 8 bases, leaving 12 bases not matched to a gene. Oncomine TCR Beta short-read sequencing was applied to DNA from cultured CD4+ T cells. TCRdb reprocessed the PCR reads via MiXCR and lists one record per CDR3 protein. The repertoire has 14,000 or so distinct CDR3 sequences, under 75% of them found once; the top ten carry more than 11%. Source material: CD4+ T cells from blood, cultured in vitro. The TCR originated in a human donor who had recovered from COVID-19. The chain couples TRBV7-9 to TRBJ2-1; 7 nucleotides line up with TRBD2. CDR3 coding DNA: TGTGCCAGCAGCTTACGGCGGGAGCTCCGCAGGGATGAGCAGTTCTTC. Translation gives CASSLRRELRRDEQFF.